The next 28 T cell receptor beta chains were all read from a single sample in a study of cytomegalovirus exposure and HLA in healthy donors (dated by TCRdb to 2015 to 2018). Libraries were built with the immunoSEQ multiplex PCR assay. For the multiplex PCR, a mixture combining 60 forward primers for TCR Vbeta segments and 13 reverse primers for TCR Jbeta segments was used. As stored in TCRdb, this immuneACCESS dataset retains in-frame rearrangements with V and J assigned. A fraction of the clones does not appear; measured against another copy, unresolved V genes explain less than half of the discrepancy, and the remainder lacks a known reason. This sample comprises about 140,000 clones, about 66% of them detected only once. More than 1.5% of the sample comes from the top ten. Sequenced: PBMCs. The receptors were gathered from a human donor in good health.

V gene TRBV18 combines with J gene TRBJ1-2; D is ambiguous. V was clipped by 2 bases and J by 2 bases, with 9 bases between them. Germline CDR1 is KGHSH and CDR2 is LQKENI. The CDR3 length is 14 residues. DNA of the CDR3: TGTGCCAGCTCACCAGGTCCACAGAACTATGGCTACACCTTC. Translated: CASSPGPQNYGYTF.

In nucleotides, the CDR3 is TGTGCCAGCACCCTCCCCCGTGGGCGGGAGAGCGAGCAGTACTTC. It translates to CASTLPRGRESEQYF. The chain employs TRBV6-1 and TRBJ2-7; 7 nucleotides align to TRBD2. CDR1 MNHNS and CDR2 SASEGT come from the germline V gene. This CDR3 comprises 15 residues. After removal of 7 bases from V and 6 bases from J, the junction contained 15 bases not matched to a gene.

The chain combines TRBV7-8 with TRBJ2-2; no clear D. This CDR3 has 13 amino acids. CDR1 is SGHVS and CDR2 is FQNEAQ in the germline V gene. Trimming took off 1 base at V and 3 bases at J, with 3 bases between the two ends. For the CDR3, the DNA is TGTGCCAGCAGCTTAGTAGACACCGGGGAGCTGTTTTTT. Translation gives CASSLVDTGELFF.

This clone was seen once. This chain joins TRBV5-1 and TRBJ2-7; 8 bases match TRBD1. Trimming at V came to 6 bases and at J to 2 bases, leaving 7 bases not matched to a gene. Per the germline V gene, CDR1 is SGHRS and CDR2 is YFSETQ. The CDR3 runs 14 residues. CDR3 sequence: CASKYGQGTYEQYF. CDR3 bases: TGCGCCAGCAAGTACGGACAGGGTACCTACGAGCAGTACTTC.

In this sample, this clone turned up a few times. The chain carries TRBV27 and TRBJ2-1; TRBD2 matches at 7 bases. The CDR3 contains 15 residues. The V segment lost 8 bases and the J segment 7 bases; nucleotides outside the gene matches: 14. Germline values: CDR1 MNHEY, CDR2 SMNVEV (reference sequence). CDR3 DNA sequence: TGTGCCAGCGAGGACCTGGGGGAGGGTGGGAATGAGCAGTTCTTC. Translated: CASEDLGEGGNEQFF.

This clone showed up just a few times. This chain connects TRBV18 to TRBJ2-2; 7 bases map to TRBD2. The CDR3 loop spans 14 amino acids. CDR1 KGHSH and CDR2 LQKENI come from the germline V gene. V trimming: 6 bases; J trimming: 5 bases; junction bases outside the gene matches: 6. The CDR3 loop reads CASSPLAATGELFF. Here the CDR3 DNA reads TGTGCCAGCTCGCCCCTAGCGGCGACCGGGGAGCTGTTTTTT.

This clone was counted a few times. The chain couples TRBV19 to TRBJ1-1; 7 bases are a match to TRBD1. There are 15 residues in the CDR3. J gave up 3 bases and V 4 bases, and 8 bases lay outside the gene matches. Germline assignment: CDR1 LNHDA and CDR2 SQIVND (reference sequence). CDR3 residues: CASSNMAGGDTEAFF. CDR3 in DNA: TGTGCCAGTAGTAATATGGCAGGGGGAGACACTGAAGCTTTCTTT.

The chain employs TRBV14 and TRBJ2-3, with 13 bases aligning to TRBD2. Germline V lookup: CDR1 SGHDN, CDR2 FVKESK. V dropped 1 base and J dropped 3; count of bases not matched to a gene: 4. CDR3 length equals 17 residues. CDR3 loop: CASSQGLAGGRTDTQYF. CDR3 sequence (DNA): TGTGCCAGCAGCCAAGGACTAGCGGGAGGTCGGACAGATACGCAGTATTTT.

CDR3 DNA sequence: TGTGCCAGCAGCACCGCTAGCGGGAGGATTATGGATGAGCAGTTCTTC. This translates into CASSTASGRIMDEQFF. This chain uses TRBV5-4 with TRBJ2-1, with 11 bases matching TRBD2. Trimming removed 4 bases from V and 8 bases from J; junction bases left unmatched: 11. Germline CDR1 is SGHNT and CDR2 is YYREEE (reference sequence). This CDR3 has 16 residues.

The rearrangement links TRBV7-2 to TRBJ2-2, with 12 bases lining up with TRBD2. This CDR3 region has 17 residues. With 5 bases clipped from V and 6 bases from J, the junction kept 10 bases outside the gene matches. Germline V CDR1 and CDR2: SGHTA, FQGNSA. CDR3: CASSPHQLAGGAGELFF. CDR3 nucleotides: TGTGCCAGCAGCCCTCACCAACTAGCGGGAGGTGCCGGGGAGCTGTTTTTT. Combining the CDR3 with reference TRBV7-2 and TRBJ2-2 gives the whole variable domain GAGVSQSPSNKVTEKGKDVELRCDPISGHTALYWYRQSLGQGLEFLIYFQGNSAPDKSGLPSDRFSAERTGGSVSTLTIQRTQQEDSAVYLCASSPHQLAGGAGELFFGEGSRLTVL.

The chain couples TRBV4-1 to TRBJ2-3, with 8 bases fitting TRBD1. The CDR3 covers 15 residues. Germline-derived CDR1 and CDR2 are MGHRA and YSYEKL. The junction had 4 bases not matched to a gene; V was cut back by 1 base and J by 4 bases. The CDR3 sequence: CASSQVGQAADTQYF. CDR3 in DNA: TGCGCCAGCAGCCAAGTGGGACAGGCTGCAGATACGCAGTATTTT.

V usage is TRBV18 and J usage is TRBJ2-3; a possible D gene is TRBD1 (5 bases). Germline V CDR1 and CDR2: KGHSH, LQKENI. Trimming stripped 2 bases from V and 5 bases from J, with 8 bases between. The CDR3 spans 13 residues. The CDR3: CASSPGAGDTQYF. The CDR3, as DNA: TGTGCCAGCTCACCAGGGGCAGGAGATACGCAGTATTTT.

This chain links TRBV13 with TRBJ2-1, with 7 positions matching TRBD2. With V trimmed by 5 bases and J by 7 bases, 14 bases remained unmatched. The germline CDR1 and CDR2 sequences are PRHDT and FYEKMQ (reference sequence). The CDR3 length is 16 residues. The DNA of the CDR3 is TGTGCCAGCAGCCCCGCAAGGGGCGGGGGAGGGAATGAGCAGTTCTTC. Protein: CASSPARGGGGNEQFF.

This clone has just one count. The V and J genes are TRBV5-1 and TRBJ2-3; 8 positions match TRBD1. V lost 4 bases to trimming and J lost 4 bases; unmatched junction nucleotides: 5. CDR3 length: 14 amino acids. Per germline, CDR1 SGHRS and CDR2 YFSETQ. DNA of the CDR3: TGCGCCAGCAGCCCGACAGGGGCCCCAGATACGCAGTATTTT. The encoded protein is CASSPTGAPDTQYF.

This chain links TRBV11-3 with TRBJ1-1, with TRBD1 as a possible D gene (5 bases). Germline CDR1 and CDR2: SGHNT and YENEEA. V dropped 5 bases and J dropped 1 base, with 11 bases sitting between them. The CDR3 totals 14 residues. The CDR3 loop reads CASSMGLKNTEAFF. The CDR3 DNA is TGTGCCAGCAGCATGGGACTCAAGAACACTGAAGCTTTCTTT.

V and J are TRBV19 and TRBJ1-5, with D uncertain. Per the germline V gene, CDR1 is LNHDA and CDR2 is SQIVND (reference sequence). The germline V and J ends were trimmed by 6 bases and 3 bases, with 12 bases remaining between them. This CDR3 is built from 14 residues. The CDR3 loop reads CASSQAGSNQPQHF. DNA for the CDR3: TGTGCCAGTAGCCAAGCGGGGTCCAATCAGCCCCAGCATTTT.

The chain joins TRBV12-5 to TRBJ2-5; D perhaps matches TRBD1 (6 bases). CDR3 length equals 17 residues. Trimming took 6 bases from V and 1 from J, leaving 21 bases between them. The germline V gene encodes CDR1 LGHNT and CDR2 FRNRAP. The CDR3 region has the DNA TGTGCTAGTGGCCCGTCCAGGTGGGGGCAAGGCCAAGAGACCCAGTACTTC. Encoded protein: CASGPSRWGQGQETQYF.

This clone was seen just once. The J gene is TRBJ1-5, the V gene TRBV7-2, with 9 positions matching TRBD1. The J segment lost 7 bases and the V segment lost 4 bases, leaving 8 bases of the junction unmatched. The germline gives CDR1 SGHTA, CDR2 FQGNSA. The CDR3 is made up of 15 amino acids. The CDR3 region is CASSYQQGAQQPQHF. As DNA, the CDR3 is TGTGCCAGCAGCTACCAACAGGGGGCGCAGCAGCCCCAGCATTTT.

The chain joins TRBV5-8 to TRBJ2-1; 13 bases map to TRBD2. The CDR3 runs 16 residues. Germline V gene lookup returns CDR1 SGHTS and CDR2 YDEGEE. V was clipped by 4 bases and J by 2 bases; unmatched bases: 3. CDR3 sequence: CASSQGLAGAYNEQFF. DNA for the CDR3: TGTGCCAGCAGCCAAGGACTAGCGGGAGCCTACAATGAGCAGTTCTTC.

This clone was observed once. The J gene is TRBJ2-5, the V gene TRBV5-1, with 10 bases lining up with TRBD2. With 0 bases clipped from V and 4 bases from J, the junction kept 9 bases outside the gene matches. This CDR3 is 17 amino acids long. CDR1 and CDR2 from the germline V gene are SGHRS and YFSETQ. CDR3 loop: CASSLAVKREGGETQYF. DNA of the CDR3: TGCGCCAGCAGCTTGGCCGTGAAGCGGGAGGGCGGAGAGACCCAGTACTTC. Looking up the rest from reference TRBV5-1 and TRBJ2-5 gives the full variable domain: KAGVTQTPRYLIKTRGQQVTLSCSPISGHRSVSWYQQTPGQGLQFLFEYFSETQRNKGNFPGRFSGRQFSNSRSEMNVSTLELGDSALYLCASSLAVKREGGETQYFGPGTRLLVL.

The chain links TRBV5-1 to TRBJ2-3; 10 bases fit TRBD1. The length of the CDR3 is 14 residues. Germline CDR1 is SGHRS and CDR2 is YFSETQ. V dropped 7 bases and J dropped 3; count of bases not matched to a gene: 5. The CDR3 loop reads CASGLDRGTDTQYF. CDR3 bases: TGCGCCAGCGGCCTGGACAGGGGGACAGATACGCAGTATTTT.

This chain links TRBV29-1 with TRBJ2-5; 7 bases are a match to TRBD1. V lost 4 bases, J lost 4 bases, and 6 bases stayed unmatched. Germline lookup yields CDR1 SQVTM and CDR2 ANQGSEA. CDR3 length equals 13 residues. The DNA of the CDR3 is TGCAGCGTTGGCACAGGGGTTTTAGAGACCCAGTACTTC. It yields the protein CSVGTGVLETQYF.

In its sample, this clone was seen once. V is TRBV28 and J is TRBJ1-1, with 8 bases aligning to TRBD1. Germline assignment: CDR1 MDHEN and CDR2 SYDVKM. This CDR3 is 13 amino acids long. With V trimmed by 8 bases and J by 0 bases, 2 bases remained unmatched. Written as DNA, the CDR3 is TGTGCCAGCGGACAGGGAATGAACACTGAAGCTTTCTTT. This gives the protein CASGQGMNTEAFF.

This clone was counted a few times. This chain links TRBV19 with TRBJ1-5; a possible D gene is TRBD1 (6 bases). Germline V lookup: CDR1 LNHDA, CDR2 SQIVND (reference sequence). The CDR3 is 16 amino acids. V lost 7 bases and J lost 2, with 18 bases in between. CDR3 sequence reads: CASTNMLQGRNQPQHF. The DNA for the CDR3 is TGTGCCAGTACAAATATGTTACAGGGCCGCAATCAGCCCCAGCATTTT.

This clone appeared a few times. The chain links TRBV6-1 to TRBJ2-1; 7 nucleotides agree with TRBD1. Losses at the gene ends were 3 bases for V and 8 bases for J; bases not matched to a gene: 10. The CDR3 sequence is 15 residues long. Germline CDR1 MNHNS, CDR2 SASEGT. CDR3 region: CASSEGRGHTDEQFF. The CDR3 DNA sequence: TGTGCCAGCAGTGAGGGTAGGGGGCACACGGATGAGCAGTTCTTC.

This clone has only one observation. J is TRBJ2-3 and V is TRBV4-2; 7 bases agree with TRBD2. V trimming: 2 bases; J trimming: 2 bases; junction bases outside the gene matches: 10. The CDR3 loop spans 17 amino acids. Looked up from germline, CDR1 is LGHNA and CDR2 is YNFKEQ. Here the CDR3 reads CASSQINLAESTDTQYF. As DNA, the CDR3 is TGTGCCAGCAGCCAAATTAATCTAGCGGAATCCACAGATACGCAGTATTTT.

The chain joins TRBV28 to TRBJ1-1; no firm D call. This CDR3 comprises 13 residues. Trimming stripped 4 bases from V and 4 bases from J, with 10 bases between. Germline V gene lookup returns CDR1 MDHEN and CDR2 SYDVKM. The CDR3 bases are TGTGCCAGCAGTTGGGGTGGAGGCACTGAAGCTTTCTTT. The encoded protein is CASSWGGGTEAFF.

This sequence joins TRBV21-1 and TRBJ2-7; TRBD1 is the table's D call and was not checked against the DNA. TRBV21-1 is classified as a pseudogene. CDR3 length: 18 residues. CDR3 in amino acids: CASNTRDRGQQGSYEQYF. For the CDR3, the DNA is TGTGCCAGTAACACCCGGGACAGGGGACAGCAGGGCTCCTACGAGCAGTACTTC.